A selection of T cell receptor beta chains follows, all from one sample in a study of shared clonotypes between healthy human individuals. Produced via immunoSEQ multiplex PCR; TCRdb's table is partial and in-frame only. The table shows more than 550,000 clones, with 80% to 95% occurring only once. Sequencing was carried out using memory CD8+ T cells from PBMCs. The receptors were gathered from a man between 18 and 29 years old in good health. Some clones in this sample may be carry-over from other donors' samples. CDR3s include the opening cysteine and the closing phenylalanine or tryptophan. Some rows have no size entry. The others give once, few or many, or a class for an expanded clone.

J: TRBJ2-7; size: .; V: TRBV7-8; CDR3: CASSTVTGGGGEQYF
J: TRBJ2-7; size: .; V: TRBV7-9; CDR3: CASSTRQGSYEQYF
J: TRBJ1-4; size: .; V: TRBV19; CDR3: CASSSREGGEKLFF
J: TRBJ2-7; size: .; V: TRBV9; CDR3: CASSVALDPEGLAGGPGYEQYF
J: TRBJ2-5; size: once; V: TRBV23-1; CDR3: CASSQQAPYQETQYF
J: .; size: once; V: TRBV10-2; CDR3: CASCGSPGEQYF
J: TRBJ2-7; size: .; V: TRBV7-3; CDR3: CASSFGGPSEQYF
J: TRBJ2-1; size: few; V: TRBV28; CDR3: CASSLGTSVYFHNEQFF
J: TRBJ2-7; size: .; V: TRBV7-2; CDR3: CASSSSVGAGQYEQYF
J: TRBJ1-5; size: .; V: TRBV4-3; CDR3: CASSPGGGFEPQHF
J: TRBJ2-3; size: .; V: TRBV27; CDR3: CASSFSEIPTDTQYF
J: TRBJ2-1; size: .; V: TRBV9; CDR3: CASSSSSGTLRFF
J: TRBJ2-5; size: .; V: TRBV4-1; CDR3: CASSQSTGTGYLGIGETQYF
J: TRBJ2-7; size: few; V: TRBV29-1; CDR3: CSARPGTGNGEQYF
J: TRBJ2-5; size: .; V: TRBV4-3; CDR3: CASSQDLMKETQYF
J: TRBJ2-2; size: once; V: TRBV11-2; CDR3: CASSLNRVPTGELFF
J: TRBJ2-7; size: .; V: TRBV6-5; CDR3: CASSRDVLYEQYF
J: TRBJ1-1; size: .; V: TRBV9; CDR3: CASSDTGTEAFF
J: TRBJ2-1; size: .; V: TRBV6-6; CDR3: CASSLGLYNEQFF
J: TRBJ2-3; size: once; V: TRBV4-3; CDR3: CASSEGTTSTDTQYF
J: TRBJ2-1; size: .; V: TRBV28; CDR3: CASSSRDLQKSAYNEQFF
J: TRBJ2-3; size: .; V: TRBV4-1; CDR3: CASSQDEAGEGPDTQYF
J: TRBJ1-1; size: .; V: TRBV6-5; CDR3: CASSPGNRNTEAFF
J: TRBJ2-7; size: .; V: TRBV5-5; CDR3: CASSTPSYEQYF
J: TRBJ1-5; size: .; V: TRBV29-1; CDR3: CSVEGRTGGAEQPQHF
J: TRBJ2-1; size: .; V: TRBV27; CDR3: CASSPGHRDGTYNEQFF
J: TRBJ1-5; size: few; V: TRBV9; CDR3: CASSYGGGNQPQHF
J: TRBJ1-2; size: few; V: TRBV27; CDR3: CASSLGRTYGYTF
J: TRBJ2-3; size: .; V: TRBV27; CDR3: CASKGDWADTQYF
J: TRBJ1-2; size: .; V: TRBV20-1; CDR3: CSAREYYGYTF
J: TRBJ1-1; size: .; V: TRBV10-3; CDR3: CAISDQDRGTSTEAFF
J: TRBJ2-3; size: .; V: TRBV28; CDR3: CASKSGRADADTQYF
J: TRBJ1-4; size: once; V: TRBV27; CDR3: CASSSETGVEKLFF
J: TRBJ1-2; size: .; V: TRBV5-6; CDR3: CASSFGTGMTYGYTF
J: TRBJ2-1; size: .; V: TRBV6-6; CDR3: CASSYGGGLNEQFF
J: TRBJ1-1; size: .; V: TRBV6-5; CDR3: CASGQGNTEAFF
J: TRBJ2-1; size: .; V: TRBV11-2; CDR3: CASSLTAGREQFF
J: TRBJ1-1; size: .; V: TRBV14; CDR3: CASSQARNTEAFF
J: TRBJ2-5; size: .; V: TRBV13; CDR3: CASSLASSQETQYF
J: TRBJ1-2; size: .; V: TRBV19; CDR3: CASSLGGWGYTF
J: TRBJ2-1; size: .; V: TRBV7-9; CDR3: CASSIGTSSYNEQFF
J: TRBJ1-5; size: few; V: TRBV7-9; CDR3: CASSLVGQNNQPQHF